This is a list of T cell receptor beta chains from one sample in a study of STAT5B mutations in CD4+ large granular lymphocyte leukemia. Some clones are missing from TCRdb's copy, which holds only in-frame ones; the method was immunoSEQ multiplex PCR. The table includes fewer than 45,000 clones, 86% detected once. Source material: CD4+ T cells from blood buffy coats. These receptors originate from a human donor in good health. The CDR3 runs from the conserved cysteine through the conserved F or W.

v_gene,j_gene,CDR3aa
TRBV6-5,TRBJ2-1,CASRAGGYNEQFF
TRBV6-5,TRBJ1-5,CASRDAGGENQPQHF
TRBV20-1,TRBJ1-2,CSAFAYYGYTF
TRBV11-2,TRBJ1-1,CASSSRGWNTEAFF
TRBV5-8,TRBJ2-5,CASSFRTSGSVGETQYF
TRBV9,TRBJ2-1,CASSPRQGAYNEQFF
TRBV11-2,TRBJ2-1,CASSATEGHEQFF
TRBV19,TRBJ2-2,CASTPWVGGRNTGELFF
TRBV25-1,TRBJ1-5,CASSRTRQGTTNQPQHF
TRBV5-1,TRBJ2-2,CASSWVLTGELFF
TRBV28,TRBJ2-7,CASTSGTVTYEQYF
TRBV7-2,TRBJ2-1,CASSLDPSSREQFF
TRBV5-6,TRBJ2-5,CASSFIRDRPTQETQYF
TRBV11-2,TRBJ2-1,CASSSPSLAYSYNEQFF
TRBV7-6,TRBJ2-2,CASSLRQGDGELFF
TRBV2,TRBJ1-2,CASSLRGGDGYTF
TRBV10-3,TRBJ1-2,CAISEFPGPYQGYTF
TRBV30,TRBJ2-7,CAWRRTGTYEQYF
TRBV11-2,TRBJ1-1,CASSSGQVANTEAFF
TRBV19,TRBJ1-5,CASSTIAGTNQPQHF
TRBV27,TRBJ2-7,CARSFTAGTSGYEQYF
TRBV5-4,TRBJ2-3,CASSSVAHSSTDTQYF